These T cell receptor beta chains were read from a single sample in a study of T cell changes during pregnancy in multiple sclerosis. Profiled with immunoSEQ multiplex PCR; TCRdb holds only in-frame clones, not every one. Of 50,000 to 60,000 clones in the sample, around 90% were seen once. The sample was CD4+ T cells from peripheral blood mononuclear cells, taken in the second trimester of pregnancy. Source of these receptors: a female donor with multiple sclerosis, enrolled in a pregnancy study. CDR3s include the opening cysteine and the closing phenylalanine or tryptophan. The D gene is left open where the match is weak. Some rows have no size entry. The others give once, few or many, or a class for an expanded clone.

j_gene: TRBJ2-1; v_gene: TRBV20-1; len: 11; abundance: once; d_gene: TRBD2; CDR3aa: CSSGTSNEQFF; CDR3nt: TGCAGTTCCGGGACTAGCAATGAGCAGTTCTTC
j_gene: TRBJ1-2; v_gene: TRBV5-6; len: 14; abundance: -; d_gene: TRBD1; CDR3aa: CASTPDRALRGYTF; CDR3nt: TGTGCCAGCACACCGGACAGGGCCCTCCGGGGCTACACCTTC
j_gene: TRBJ2-1; v_gene: TRBV29-1; len: 18; abundance: once; d_gene: -; CDR3aa: CSVEGYGGRRRSYNEQFF; CDR3nt: TGCAGCGTGGAAGGTTACGGGGGGCGACGACGTTCCTACAATGAGCAGTTCTTC
j_gene: TRBJ2-1; v_gene: TRBV9; len: 18; abundance: -; d_gene: TRBD2; CDR3aa: CASSVGPGLAGVYNEQFF; CDR3nt: TGTGCCAGCAGCGTAGGACCGGGACTAGCGGGGGTCTACAATGAGCAGTTCTTC
j_gene: TRBJ1-1; v_gene: TRBV6-5; len: 15; abundance: -; d_gene: -; CDR3aa: CASSFTGTPNTEAFF; CDR3nt: TGTGCCAGCAGTTTTACCGGGACACCCAACACTGAAGCTTTCTTT
j_gene: TRBJ2-1; v_gene: TRBV11-3; len: 15; abundance: -; d_gene: TRBD2; CDR3aa: CASSLRGTSDNEQFF; CDR3nt: TGTGCCAGCAGCTTAAGGGGGACTAGCGACAATGAGCAGTTCTTC
j_gene: TRBJ1-3; v_gene: TRBV6-1; len: 14; abundance: -; d_gene: -; CDR3aa: CASSESVTGNTIYF; CDR3nt: TGTGCCAGCAGTGAGTCAGTTACTGGAAACACCATATATTTT
j_gene: TRBJ2-1; v_gene: TRBV25-1; len: 15; abundance: -; d_gene: -; CDR3aa: CASTPQGGPYNEQFF; CDR3nt: TGTGCCAGCACTCCTCAGGGGGGCCCGTACAATGAGCAGTTCTTC
j_gene: TRBJ1-2; v_gene: TRBV5-1; len: 14; abundance: -; d_gene: TRBD1; CDR3aa: CASSLGQGDYGYTF; CDR3nt: TGCGCCAGCAGCCTCGGACAGGGGGACTATGGCTACACCTTC
j_gene: TRBJ2-1; v_gene: TRBV7-9; len: 12; abundance: few; d_gene: -; CDR3aa: CASSPVTAEQFF; CDR3nt: TGTGCCAGCAGCCCCGTGACTGCCGAGCAGTTCTTC
j_gene: TRBJ1-2; v_gene: TRBV2; len: 13; abundance: -; d_gene: TRBD1; CDR3aa: CASSESAGGGYTF; CDR3nt: TGTGCCAGCAGTGAATCGGCAGGGGGCGGCTACACCTTC
j_gene: TRBJ1-5; v_gene: TRBV2; len: 14; abundance: -; d_gene: TRBD1; CDR3aa: CASSDGTGFQPQHF; CDR3nt: TGTGCCAGCAGTGATGGGACAGGGTTCCAGCCCCAGCATTTT
j_gene: TRBJ1-3; v_gene: TRBV11-2; len: 13; abundance: few; d_gene: -; CDR3aa: CASSAHRGSTIYF; CDR3nt: TGTGCCAGCAGCGCGCATAGGGGAAGCACCATATATTTT
j_gene: TRBJ2-3; v_gene: TRBV6-6; len: 15; abundance: -; d_gene: TRBD1; CDR3aa: CASRDSGTGGAKQYF; CDR3nt: TGTGCCAGCAGAGACTCCGGGACAGGGGGCGCCAAGCAGTATTTT
j_gene: TRBJ2-3; v_gene: TRBV9; len: 14; abundance: -; d_gene: -; CDR3aa: CASSVVATTDTQYF; CDR3nt: TGTGCCAGCAGCGTAGTGGCCACAACAGATACGCAGTATTTT
j_gene: TRBJ2-5; v_gene: TRBV7-6; len: 14; abundance: -; d_gene: TRBD1; CDR3aa: CASSFTGGSETQYF; CDR3nt: TGTGCCAGCAGCTTTACAGGGGGCTCGGAGACCCAGTACTTC
j_gene: TRBJ1-4; v_gene: TRBV4-1; len: 16; abundance: -; d_gene: TRBD1; CDR3aa: CASSQYDRGPGEKLFF; CDR3nt: TGCGCCAGCAGCCAGTACGACAGGGGGCCAGGCGAAAAACTGTTTTTT
j_gene: TRBJ1-2; v_gene: TRBV7-8; len: 14; abundance: -; d_gene: -; CDR3aa: CASSLLDSHYGYTF; CDR3nt: TGTGCCAGCAGCTTACTTGACAGCCACTATGGCTACACCTTC
j_gene: TRBJ2-7; v_gene: TRBV18; len: 17; abundance: -; d_gene: TRBD2; CDR3aa: CASSPTSGGPTTYEQYF; CDR3nt: TGTGCCAGCTCACCAACTAGCGGGGGGCCGACGACCTACGAGCAGTACTTC
j_gene: TRBJ1-1; v_gene: TRBV19; len: 12; abundance: -; d_gene: TRBD1; CDR3aa: CASSTYRGEAFF; CDR3nt: TGTGCCAGTAGTACCTACAGGGGGGAAGCTTTCTTT
j_gene: TRBJ1-1; v_gene: TRBV7-9; len: 13; abundance: -; d_gene: -; CDR3aa: CASSLSGPTEAFF; CDR3nt: TGTGCCAGCAGCTTATCAGGGCCCACTGAAGCTTTCTTT
j_gene: TRBJ2-1; v_gene: TRBV10-3; len: 16; abundance: -; d_gene: TRBD2; CDR3aa: CAIRAVAGGPNNEQFF; CDR3nt: TGTGCCATCAGGGCGGTAGCGGGGGGGCCGAACAATGAGCAGTTCTTC
j_gene: TRBJ1-1; v_gene: TRBV5-1; len: 13; abundance: -; d_gene: -; CDR3aa: CASSLEVVEEAFF; CDR3nt: TGCGCCAGCAGCTTGGAGGTAGTGGAGGAAGCTTTCTTT
j_gene: TRBJ2-7; v_gene: TRBV4-2; len: 15; abundance: once; d_gene: -; CDR3aa: CASSQVIQGGYEQYF; CDR3nt: TGTGCCAGCAGCCAAGTCATCCAGGGGGGATACGAGCAGTACTTC
j_gene: TRBJ2-5; v_gene: TRBV18; len: 15; abundance: -; d_gene: TRBD2; CDR3aa: CASSQDLAGGETQYF; CDR3nt: TGTGCCAGCTCGCAGGACTTAGCGGGGGGAGAGACCCAGTACTTC
j_gene: TRBJ2-3; v_gene: TRBV10-3; len: 15; abundance: -; d_gene: TRBD1; CDR3aa: CAIRPQGASTDTQYF; CDR3nt: TGTGCCATCAGACCTCAGGGGGCCTCCACAGATACGCAGTATTTT
j_gene: TRBJ2-7; v_gene: TRBV15; len: 14; abundance: -; d_gene: -; CDR3aa: CATSTLWSESEQYF; CDR3nt: TGTGCCACCAGCACGCTATGGTCCGAAAGCGAGCAGTACTTC
j_gene: TRBJ1-5; v_gene: TRBV30; len: 14; abundance: -; d_gene: TRBD1; CDR3aa: CAWSVTGGGQPQHF; CDR3nt: TGTGCCTGGAGTGTAACAGGGGGTGGACAGCCCCAGCATTTT
j_gene: TRBJ1-2; v_gene: TRBV7-9; len: 14; abundance: once; d_gene: TRBD1; CDR3aa: CASALQGRPSGYTF; CDR3nt: TGTGCCAGCGCATTACAGGGGCGACCTTCGGGCTACACCTTC
j_gene: TRBJ2-3; v_gene: TRBV19; len: 13; abundance: -; d_gene: TRBD2; CDR3aa: CATEGGFTDTQYF; CDR3nt: TGTGCCACCGAGGGAGGGTTCACAGATACGCAGTATTTT
j_gene: TRBJ2-6; v_gene: TRBV2; len: 12; abundance: -; d_gene: -; CDR3aa: CATTIGANVLTF; CDR3nt: TGTGCCACTACGATTGGGGCCAACGTCCTGACTTTC
j_gene: TRBJ1-3; v_gene: TRBV5-1; len: 16; abundance: -; d_gene: -; CDR3aa: CASSLGSVLTGNTIYF; CDR3nt: TGCGCCAGCAGCTTGGGGTCGGTCCTGACTGGAAACACCATATATTTT
j_gene: TRBJ2-5; v_gene: TRBV11-2; len: 12; abundance: -; d_gene: -; CDR3aa: CASSSGVRTQYF; CDR3nt: TGTGCCAGCAGCTCGGGGGTTAGGACCCAGTACTTC
j_gene: TRBJ2-7; v_gene: TRBV6-5; len: 11; abundance: -; d_gene: TRBD1; CDR3aa: CASSQGTDQYF; CDR3nt: TGTGCCAGCAGTCAAGGGACAGATCAGTACTTC
j_gene: TRBJ2-3; v_gene: TRBV27; len: 15; abundance: -; d_gene: TRBD2; CDR3aa: CASSLWGGVSDTQYF; CDR3nt: TGTGCCAGCAGTTTATGGGGGGGGGTCTCAGATACGCAGTATTTT
j_gene: TRBJ2-7; v_gene: TRBV6-1; len: 12; abundance: -; d_gene: -; CDR3aa: CASSLSGGEQYF; CDR3nt: TGTGCCAGCAGTCTTTCAGGAGGCGAGCAGTACTTC
j_gene: TRBJ1-5; v_gene: TRBV4-1; len: 13; abundance: -; d_gene: -; CDR3aa: CASSQDGGQPQHF; CDR3nt: TGCGCCAGCAGCCAGGATGGAGGACAGCCCCAGCATTTT
j_gene: TRBJ2-3; v_gene: TRBV5-1; len: 15; abundance: -; d_gene: TRBD2; CDR3aa: CASSPRLDGGGTQYF; CDR3nt: TGCGCCAGCAGCCCCCGCTTGGACGGCGGGGGGACGCAGTATTTT
j_gene: TRBJ1-6; v_gene: TRBV10-3; len: 13; abundance: -; d_gene: -; CDR3aa: CAISASNNSPLHF; CDR3nt: TGTGCCATCAGCGCCAGTAATAATTCACCCCTCCACTTT
j_gene: TRBJ1-3; v_gene: TRBV11-2; len: 16; abundance: -; d_gene: -; CDR3aa: CASSPHPRVSGNTIYF; CDR3nt: TGTGCCAGCAGCCCACACCCACGGGTTTCTGGAAACACCATATATTTT